The source of this TCR beta chain is a study of identical twins. Broader study findings: Out-of-frame sharing of TCR alpha in monozygotic twins was underestimated by models.

The V end lost 1 base, the J end lost 0 bases, and 5 bases lay between the germline ends. The CDR3 spans 14 residues. Germline V gene lookup returns CDR1 SGHVS and CDR2 FNYEAQ. In this sample, this clonotype turned up many times. The antigen remains undetermined. TCRdb reprocessed the 5' RACE reads via MiXCR and lists one record per CDR3 protein. Of approximately 690,000 distinct CDR3 sequences in the sample, around 5.7% were seen once. The sample taken for sequencing was naive T cells sorted from blood. The chain links TRBV7-6 to TRBJ2-3, with D unclear. The sequence was obtained from a man younger than 35 in good health. The CDR3 DNA reads TGTGCCAGCAGCTTAGACCCAAGCACAGATACGCAGTATTTT. Encoded protein: CASSLDPSTDTQYF. Full variable domain (remainder filled in from reference TRBV7-6 and TRBJ2-3): GAGVSQSPRYKVTKRGQDVALRCDPISGHVSLYWYRQALGQGPEFLTYFNYEAQQDKSGLPNDRFSAERPEGSISTLTIQRTEQRDSAMYRCASSLDPSTDTQYFGPGTRLTVL.